Following are 3 T cell receptor beta chains from one sample sequenced in a study of PD-1 blockade in mismatch repair-deficient tumors. This table comes from immunoSEQ multiplex PCR, and its TCRdb copy is limited to in-frame clones, with some not included. Among under 15,000 clones listed, 75% to 85% were seen once. Sequencing was performed on PBMCs, taken 14 weeks after starting pembrolizumab. The source of these receptors is an adult with mismatch repair-deficient cancer.

The gene calls are TRBV6-1 and TRBJ1-1; D is ambiguous. The CDR3 length is 13 residues. Germline-derived CDR1 and CDR2 are MNHNS and SASEGT. With 6 bases removed from V and 7 bases from J, the gap between germline ends came to 15 bases. The CDR3 sequence: CASSPAPSNEAFF. CDR3 DNA: TGTGCCAGCAGCCCGGCCCCTAGCAATGAAGCTTTCTTT.

V usage is TRBV6-5 and J usage is TRBJ1-1; TRBD1 might be the D (5 bases). V lost 2 bases and J lost 5, with 9 bases in between. CDR3 length: 13 amino acids. Per the germline V gene, CDR1 is MNHEY and CDR2 is SVGAGI. The CDR3 sequence is CASSYRRGTEAFF. The CDR3 bases are TGTGCCAGCAGTTACAGGCGGGGGACTGAAGCTTTCTTT.

The chain couples TRBV19 to TRBJ2-3, with 9 bases that match TRBD1. Germline V lookup: CDR1 LNHDA, CDR2 SQIVND (reference sequence). CDR3 length: 15 amino acids. Trimming at V came to 8 bases and at J to 4 bases, leaving 10 bases not matched to a gene. The CDR3 loop reads CASRAQGALSDTQYF. CDR3 in DNA: TGTGCCAGTCGAGCACAGGGGGCGCTATCAGATACGCAGTATTTT.